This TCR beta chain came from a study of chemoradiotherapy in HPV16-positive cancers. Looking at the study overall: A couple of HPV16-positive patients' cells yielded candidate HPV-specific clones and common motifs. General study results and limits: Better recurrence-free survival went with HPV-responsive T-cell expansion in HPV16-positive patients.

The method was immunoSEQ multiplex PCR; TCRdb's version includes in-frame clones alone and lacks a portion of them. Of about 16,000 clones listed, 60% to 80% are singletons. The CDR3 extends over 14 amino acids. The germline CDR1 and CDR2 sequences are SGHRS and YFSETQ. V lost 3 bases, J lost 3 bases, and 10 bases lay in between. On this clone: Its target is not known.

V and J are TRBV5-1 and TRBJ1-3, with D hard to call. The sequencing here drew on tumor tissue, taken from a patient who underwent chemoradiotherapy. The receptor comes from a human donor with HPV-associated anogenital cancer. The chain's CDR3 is CASSSGLLGNTIYF. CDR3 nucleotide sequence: TGCGCCAGCAGCTCTGGACTGCTTGGAAACACCATATATTTT.